Presented here are 25 T cell receptor beta chains from one specimen sequenced in a study of shared clonotypes between healthy human individuals. CD8 cells classed as naive were CD45RO-negative and positively selected for CCR7, excluding terminally differentiated effector memory CD45RA+ cells. Sequencing was performed with immunoSEQ multiplex PCR; in TCRdb, only in-frame clones are kept and a portion is missing. The sample yields some 630,000 clones, around 96% seen once. The sequenced material came from naive CD8+ T cells sorted from blood. The receptors were sampled from a young woman in good health.

The V call is TRBV5-6, the J call TRBJ2-7, with D unclear. The CDR3 spans 14 residues. Trimming pared 3 bases from V and 3 bases from J, leaving 13 bases between. The germline V gene has CDR1 SGHDT and CDR2 YYEEEE. DNA of the CDR3: TGTGCCAGCAGCTCACCCCGCGGTTTCTACGAGCAGTACTTC. It codes for CASSSPRGFYEQYF. Complete variable domain (other parts from reference TRBV5-6 and TRBJ2-7): DAGVTQSPTHLIKTRGQQVTLRCSPKSGHDTVSWYQQALGQGPQFIFQYYEEEERQRGNFPDRFSGHQFPNYSSELNVNALLLGDSALYLCASSSPRGFYEQYFGPGTRLTVT.

In its sample, this clone was seen once. The V call is TRBV30, the J call TRBJ1-4, with D possibly being TRBD1 (5 bases). The germline V gene encodes CDR1 GTSNPN and CDR2 SVGIG (reference sequence). Trimming removed 3 bases at V and 6 bases at J, with 14 bases between. The CDR3 totals 14 residues. The CDR3 DNA sequence: TGTGCCTGGAGCCTGGCAGGACACGATGAAAAACTGTTTTTT. This encodes CAWSLAGHDEKLFF. Combining the CDR3 with reference TRBV30 and TRBJ1-4 gives the whole variable domain SQTIHQWPATLVQPVGSPLSLECTVEGTSNPNLYWYRQAAGRGLQLLFYSVGIGQISSEVPQNLSASRPQDRQFILSSKKLLLSDSGFYLCAWSLAGHDEKLFFGSGTQLSVL.

Turning to this clone: The sample has other DNA sequences that encode this CDR3 too. The chain has TRBV13 and TRBJ2-7; D remains unclear. V lost 0 bases and J lost 4, with 1 base in between. Germline values: CDR1 PRHDT, CDR2 FYEKMQ (reference sequence). The CDR3 is made up of 11 amino acids. CDR3 in amino acids: CASSLGYEQYF. CDR3 DNA sequence: TGTGCCAGCAGCTTAGGGTACGAGCAGTACTTC.

The table lists this clone with a count of one. This rearrangement joins TRBV7-9 to TRBJ1-1; D unclear. The CDR3 loop spans 17 amino acids. Per germline, CDR1 SEHNR and CDR2 FQNEAQ (reference sequence). The ends were cut back, 3 bases at V and 0 bases at J, with 17 bases in the middle. The CDR3 nucleotides read TGTGCCAGCAGCTTTAACCGGGTGGCGTCGATGAACACTGAAGCTTTCTTT. Translating gives CASSFNRVASMNTEAFF.

The chain is built from TRBV10-2 and TRBJ2-1; D unclear. Trimming shortened V by 6 bases and J by 4 bases, and 4 bases separated the two germline ends. Germline CDR1 reads WSHSY; CDR2 reads SAAADI. CDR3 length: 11 residues. CDR3 protein: CASRTYNEQFF. The CDR3 region has the DNA TGCGCCAGCAGGACTTACAATGAGCAGTTCTTC.

The J gene is TRBJ1-1, the V gene TRBV28; 8 nucleotides line up with TRBD1. The J segment lost 4 bases and the V segment lost 5 bases, leaving 9 bases of the junction unmatched. Germline CDR1 is MDHEN and CDR2 is SYDVKM. The CDR3 loop spans 15 amino acids. As DNA, the CDR3 is TGTGCCAGCAGTACAGGACAGGGAATCGGCACTGAAGCTTTCTTT. Amino acids: CASSTGQGIGTEAFF.

As concerns this clone: Additional DNA sequences in this sample encode the identical CDR3. The chain has TRBV27 and TRBJ2-7; a possible D gene is TRBD1 (8 bases). CDR1 is MNHEY and CDR2 is SMNVEV in the germline V gene (reference sequence). The V gene lost 5 bases and the J gene lost 7 bases, with 12 bases spanning the gap. CDR3 length equals 12 residues. The CDR3 bases are TGTGCCAGCAGTCTACAGGGGGGGGAGCAGTACTTC. It specifies CASSLQGGEQYF.

The J gene is TRBJ2-7, the V gene TRBV5-1; tentatively, D is TRBD2 (5 bases). Germline lookup yields CDR1 SGHRS and CDR2 YFSETQ. With 0 bases removed from V and 3 bases from J, the gap between germline ends came to 13 bases. The CDR3 spans 15 residues. CDR3 nucleotides: TGCGCCAGCAGCTTGGTCCAGCGGTCGGGCTACGAGCAGTACTTC. This encodes CASSLVQRSGYEQYF. The whole variable domain, remainder taken from reference TRBV5-1 and TRBJ2-7, is KAGVTQTPRYLIKTRGQQVTLSCSPISGHRSVSWYQQTPGQGLQFLFEYFSETQRNKGNFPGRFSGRQFSNSRSEMNVSTLELGDSALYLCASSLVQRSGYEQYFGPGTRLTVT.

The DNA of the CDR3 is TGTGCCACACAACAGGGGACGAACACTGAAGCTTTCTTT. It encodes CATQQGTNTEAFF. The V and J genes are TRBV6-5 and TRBJ1-1, with 7 bases identical to TRBD1. CDR3 size: 13 residues. Germline V gives CDR1 MNHEY, CDR2 SVGAGI. V lost 10 bases to trimming and J lost 1 base; unmatched junction nucleotides: 6.

The CDR3 bases are TGTGCCACCCGCGAGGGGGCAGGAGCTTTCTTT. Its protein product is CATREGAGAFF. The chain employs TRBV25-1 and TRBJ1-1, with 7 bases fitting TRBD1. Germline V gene data show CDR1 as MGHDK and CDR2 as SYGVNS. J was trimmed by 10 bases and V by 10 bases; bases with no gene match: 9. CDR3 length: 11 amino acids.

This chain connects TRBV21-1 to TRBJ1-1. TRBV21-1 constitutes a pseudogene. This CDR3 region has 14 residues. This CDR3 reads CASSNRDSNTEAFF. The CDR3 bases are TGTGCCAGCAGCAACCGGGATAGCAACACTGAAGCTTTCTTT.

V and J are TRBV2 and TRBJ1-5; D call uncertain. The CDR3 loop spans 15 amino acids. Germline values: CDR1 SNHLY, CDR2 FYNNEI. V lost 7 bases and J lost 0, with 13 bases in between. CDR3: CASKASENSNQPQHF. In DNA form, the CDR3 reads TGTGCCAGCAAGGCCAGCGAGAATAGCAATCAGCCCCAGCATTTT.

This chain joins TRBV10-3 and TRBJ2-7; 7 bases align to TRBD1. J gave up 0 bases and V 2 bases, and 1 base lay outside the gene matches. Germline-derived CDR1 and CDR2 are ENHRY and SYGVKD. The CDR3 totals 14 residues. The CDR3 sequence: CAISEGQVSYEQYF. CDR3 bases: TGTGCCATCAGTGAGGGACAGGTCTCCTACGAGCAGTACTTC.

This clone was recorded only once. V and J are TRBV4-1 and TRBJ2-3, with D unclear. V was pared by 2 bases and J by 6 bases, with 18 bases between. The CDR3 covers 16 residues. CDR1 and CDR2 from the germline V gene are MGHRA and YSYEKL. The CDR3 DNA reads as TGCGCCAGCAGCCAAAGACTGGCGCTAGGGCCCGATACGCAGTATTTT. It codes for CASSQRLALGPDTQYF.

V usage is TRBV5-6 and J usage is TRBJ2-7; D tentatively fits TRBD1 or TRBD2 (5 bases each). This CDR3 is 14 amino acids long. The germline V gene encodes CDR1 SGHDT and CDR2 YYEEEE. V lost 4 bases and J 5 bases, leaving 16 bases between the germline ends. CDR3: CASSQVIRDHEQYF. The CDR3 region has the DNA TGTGCCAGCAGCCAGGTCATTAGGGACCACGAGCAGTACTTC.

Here the CDR3 DNA reads TGTGCCAGCAAGAGCGGAAACACCGGGGAGCTGTTTTTT. It yields the protein CASKSGNTGELFF. V gene TRBV13 combines with J gene TRBJ2-2; D might be TRBD2 (5 bases). CDR1 is PRHDT, CDR2 FYEKMQ, per germline (reference sequence). The length of the CDR3 is 13 residues. V lost 7 bases and J lost 2, with 8 bases in between.

The genes are TRBV7-2 and TRBJ2-2; TRBD2 aligns across 7 bases. Germline trimming cut 1 base from V and 5 bases from J; bases unmatched to any gene: 7. The length of the CDR3 is 16 residues. Looked up from germline, CDR1 is SGHTA and CDR2 is FQGNSA. CDR3 in amino acids: CASSLVGGSATGELFF. CDR3 nucleotide sequence: TGTGCCAGCAGCTTAGTAGGCGGGAGCGCGACCGGGGAGCTGTTTTTT.

The V call is TRBV27, the J call TRBJ1-2, with TRBD1 identical over 11 bases. CDR1 MNHEY and CDR2 SMNVEV come from the germline V gene (reference sequence). This CDR3 contains 15 residues. V trimming: 6 bases; J trimming: 4 bases; junction bases outside the gene matches: 7. CDR3 DNA: TGTGCCAGCAGGTGGGGACAGGGGGACGGCTATGGCTACACCTTC. Translating gives CASRWGQGDGYGYTF.

The genes are TRBV10-1 and TRBJ2-1; no definite D call. The CDR3 runs to 15 residues. Germline loops: CDR1 WNHNN, CDR2 SYGVQD (reference sequence). V was cut by 3 bases and J by 3 bases, with 12 bases left in between. CDR3 nucleotide sequence: TGCGCCAGCAGTGATGGGGAATCAGGCTACAATGAGCAGTTCTTC. Amino acid sequence: CASSDGESGYNEQFF.

The chain carries TRBV13 and TRBJ2-1, with unresolved D. Germline values: CDR1 PRHDT, CDR2 FYEKMQ (reference sequence). With 9 bases removed from V and 1 base from J, the gap between germline ends came to 19 bases. There are 16 residues in the CDR3. The chain's CDR3 is CASSEAASESYNEQFF. CDR3 in DNA: TGTGCCAGTTCCGAAGCAGCGTCGGAATCCTACAATGAGCAGTTCTTC.

This chain uses TRBV16 with TRBJ2-7; 10 nucleotides line up with TRBD2. The CDR3 is made up of 16 amino acids. Germline CDR1 and CDR2: KGHSY and FQNENV. V shed 2 bases, J shed 5 bases, and the junction held 9 bases outside the gene matches. Here the CDR3 reads CASSQGRLAGDNEQYF. Written as DNA, the CDR3 is TGTGCCAGCAGCCAAGGCCGGCTAGCGGGAGATAACGAGCAGTACTTC. Complete variable domain (other parts from reference TRBV16 and TRBJ2-7): GEEVAQTPKHLVRGEGQKAKLYCAPIKGHSYVFWYQQVLKNEFKFLISFQNENVFDETGMPKERFSAKCLPNSPCSLEIQATKLEDSAVYFCASSQGRLAGDNEQYFGPGTRLTVT.

The chain employs TRBV5-1 and TRBJ2-2; D may be TRBD2 (5 bases). The CDR3 is 17 residues long. The germline CDR1 and CDR2 sequences are SGHRS and YFSETQ. V lost 3 bases and J 2 bases, leaving 17 bases between the germline ends. The DNA of the CDR3 is TGCGCCAGCAGCTCGACCGAGGGAGAGCTAAACACCGGGGAGCTGTTTTTT. It is translated as CASSSTEGELNTGELFF.

In DNA, the CDR3 is TGTGCCAGCAGTGAATTGTTCTACGTAAGCGGGGTGCAAGAGACCCAGTACTTC. This sequence encodes CASSELFYVSGVQETQYF. The rearrangement links TRBV25-1 to TRBJ2-5; 7 bases fit TRBD2. Trimming took 1 base from V and 2 from J; bases not matched to a gene: 13. The germline V gene encodes CDR1 MGHDK and CDR2 SYGVNS. This CDR3 is 18 amino acids long.

The rearrangement uses TRBV19 and TRBJ1-5, with D unclear. V lost 3 bases and J 0 bases, leaving 9 bases between the germline ends. The CDR3 extends over 15 amino acids. CDR1 is LNHDA, CDR2 SQIVND, per germline (reference sequence). CDR3 loop: CASSMATYSNQPQHF. CDR3 DNA: TGTGCCAGTAGTATGGCAACCTATAGCAATCAGCCCCAGCATTTT. Complete variable domain (other parts from reference TRBV19 and TRBJ1-5): DGGITQSPKYLFRKEGQNVTLSCEQNLNHDAMYWYRQDPGQGLRLIYYSQIVNDFQKGDIAEGYSVSREKKESFPLTVTSAQKNPTAFYLCASSMATYSNQPQHFGDGTRLSIL.

V usage is TRBV9 and J usage is TRBJ2-3; D is unclear. Trimming took 0 bases from V and 4 from J, leaving 3 bases between them. CDR1 and CDR2 from the germline V gene are SGDLS and YYNGEE. CDR3 length: 12 residues. The CDR3 sequence: CASSVASDTQYF. The DNA for the CDR3 is TGTGCCAGCAGCGTAGCTTCAGATACGCAGTATTTT.